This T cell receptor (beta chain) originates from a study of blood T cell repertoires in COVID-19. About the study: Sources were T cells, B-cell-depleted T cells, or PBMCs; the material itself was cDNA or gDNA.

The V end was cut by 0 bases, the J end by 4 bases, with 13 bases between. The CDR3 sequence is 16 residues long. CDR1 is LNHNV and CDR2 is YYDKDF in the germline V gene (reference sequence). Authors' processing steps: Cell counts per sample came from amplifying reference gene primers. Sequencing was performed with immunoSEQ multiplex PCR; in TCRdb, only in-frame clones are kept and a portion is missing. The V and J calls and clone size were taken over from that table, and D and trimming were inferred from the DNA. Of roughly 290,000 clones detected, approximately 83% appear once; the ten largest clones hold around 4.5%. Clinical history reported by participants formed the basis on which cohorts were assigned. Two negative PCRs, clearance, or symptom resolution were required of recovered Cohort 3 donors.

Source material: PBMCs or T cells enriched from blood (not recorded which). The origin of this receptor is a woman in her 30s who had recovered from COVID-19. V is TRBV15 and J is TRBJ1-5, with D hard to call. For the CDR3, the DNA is TGTGCCACCAGCAGAGATCGCGGGTCTTCAAATCAGCCCCAGCATTTT. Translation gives CATSRDRGSSNQPQHF.